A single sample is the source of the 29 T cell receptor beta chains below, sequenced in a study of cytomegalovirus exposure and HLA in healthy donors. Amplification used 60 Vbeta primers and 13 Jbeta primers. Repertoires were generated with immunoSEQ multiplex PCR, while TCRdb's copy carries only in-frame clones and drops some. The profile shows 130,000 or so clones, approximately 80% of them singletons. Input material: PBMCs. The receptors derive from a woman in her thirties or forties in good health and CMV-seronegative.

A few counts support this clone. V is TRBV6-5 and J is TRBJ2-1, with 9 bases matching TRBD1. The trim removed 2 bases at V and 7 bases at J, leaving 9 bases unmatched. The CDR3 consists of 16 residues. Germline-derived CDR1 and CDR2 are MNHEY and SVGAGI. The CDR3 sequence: CASSYGGTGSGNEQFF. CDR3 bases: TGTGCCAGCAGTTACGGTGGGACAGGGTCGGGAAATGAGCAGTTCTTC.

The CDR3 DNA reads as TGCAGCGTTGAGGGCAGGGCCTACGAGCAGTACTTC. It yields the protein CSVEGRAYEQYF. This chain links TRBV29-1 with TRBJ2-7; D is perhaps TRBD1 (5 bases). Germline CDR1 and CDR2: SQVTM and ANQGSEA. This CDR3 is built from 12 residues. Trimming took off 3 bases at V and 2 bases at J, with 8 bases between the two ends.

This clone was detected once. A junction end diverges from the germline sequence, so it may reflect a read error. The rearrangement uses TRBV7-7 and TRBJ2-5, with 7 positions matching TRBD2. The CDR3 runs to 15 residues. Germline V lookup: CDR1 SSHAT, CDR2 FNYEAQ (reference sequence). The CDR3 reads CASSPDPAGQETQYF. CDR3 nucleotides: TGTGCTAGCAGCCCGGACCCAGCGGGGCAAGAGACCCAGTACTTC.

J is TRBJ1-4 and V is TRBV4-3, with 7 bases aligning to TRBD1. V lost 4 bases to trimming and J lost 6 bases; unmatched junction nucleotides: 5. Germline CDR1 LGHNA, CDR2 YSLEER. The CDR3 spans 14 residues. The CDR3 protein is CASSPGTDHEKLFF. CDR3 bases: TGCGCCAGCAGCCCGGGGACAGATCATGAAAAACTGTTTTTT.

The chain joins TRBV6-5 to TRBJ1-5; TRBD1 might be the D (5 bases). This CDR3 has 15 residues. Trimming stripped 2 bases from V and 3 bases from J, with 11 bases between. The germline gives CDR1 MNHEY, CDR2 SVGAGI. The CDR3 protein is CASSYGRGNNQPQHF. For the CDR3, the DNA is TGTGCCAGCAGTTACGGGAGGGGAAACAATCAGCCCCAGCATTTT.

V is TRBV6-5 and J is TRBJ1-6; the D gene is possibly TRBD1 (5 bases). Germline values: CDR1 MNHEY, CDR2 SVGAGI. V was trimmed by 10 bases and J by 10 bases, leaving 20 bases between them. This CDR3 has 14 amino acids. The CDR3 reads CATTFQVGGSPLHF. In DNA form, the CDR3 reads TGTGCCACCACCTTTCAGGTTGGGGGGTCACCCCTCCACTTT.

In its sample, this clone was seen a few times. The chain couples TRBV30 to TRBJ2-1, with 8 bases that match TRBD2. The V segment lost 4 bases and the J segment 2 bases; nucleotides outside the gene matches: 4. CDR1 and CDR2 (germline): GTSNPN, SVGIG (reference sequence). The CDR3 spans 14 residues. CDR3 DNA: TGTGCCTGGAATGGAGCGGGGGCCTACAATGAGCAGTTCTTC. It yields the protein CAWNGAGAYNEQFF.

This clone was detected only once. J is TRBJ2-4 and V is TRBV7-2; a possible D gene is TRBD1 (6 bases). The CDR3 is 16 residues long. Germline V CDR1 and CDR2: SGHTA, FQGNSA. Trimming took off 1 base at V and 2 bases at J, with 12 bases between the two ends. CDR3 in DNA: TGTGCCAGCAGCTTAGTTGGGGGCGGGTCCAAAAACATTCAGTACTTC. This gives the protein CASSLVGGGSKNIQYF.

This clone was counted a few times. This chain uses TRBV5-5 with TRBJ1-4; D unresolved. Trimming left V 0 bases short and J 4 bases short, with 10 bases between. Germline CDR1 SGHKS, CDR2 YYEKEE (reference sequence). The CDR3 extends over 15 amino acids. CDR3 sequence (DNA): TGTGCCAGCAGCTTGGCGGACTTACTTAATGAAAAACTGTTTTTT. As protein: CASSLADLLNEKLFF.

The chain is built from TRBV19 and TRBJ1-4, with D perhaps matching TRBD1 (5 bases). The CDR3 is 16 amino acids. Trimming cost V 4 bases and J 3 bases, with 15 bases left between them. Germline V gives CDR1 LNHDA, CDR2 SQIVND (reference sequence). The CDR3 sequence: CASSTRTTASNEKLFF. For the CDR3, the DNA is TGTGCCAGTAGTACCCGGACGACAGCGTCTAATGAAAAACTGTTTTTT.

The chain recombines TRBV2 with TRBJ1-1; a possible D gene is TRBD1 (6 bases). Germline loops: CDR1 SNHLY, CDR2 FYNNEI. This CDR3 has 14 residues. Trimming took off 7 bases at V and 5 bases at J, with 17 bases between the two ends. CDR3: CASKSEQGATEAFF. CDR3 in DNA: TGTGCCAGCAAGTCGGAACAGGGTGCGACTGAAGCTTTCTTT.

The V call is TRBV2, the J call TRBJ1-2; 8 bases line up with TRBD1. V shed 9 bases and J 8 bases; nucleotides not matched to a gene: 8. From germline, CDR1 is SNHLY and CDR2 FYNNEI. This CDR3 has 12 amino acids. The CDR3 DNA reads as TGTGCCAGTACCCGGACAGGGCTCGGCTACACCTTC. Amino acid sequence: CASTRTGLGYTF.

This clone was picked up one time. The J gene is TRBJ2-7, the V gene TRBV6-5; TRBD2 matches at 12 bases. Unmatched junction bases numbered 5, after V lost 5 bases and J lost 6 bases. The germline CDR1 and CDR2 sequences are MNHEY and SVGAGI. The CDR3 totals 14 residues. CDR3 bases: TGTGCCAGCAGTAGACTAGCGGGGGTCTGCGAGCAGTACTTC. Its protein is CASSRLAGVCEQYF.

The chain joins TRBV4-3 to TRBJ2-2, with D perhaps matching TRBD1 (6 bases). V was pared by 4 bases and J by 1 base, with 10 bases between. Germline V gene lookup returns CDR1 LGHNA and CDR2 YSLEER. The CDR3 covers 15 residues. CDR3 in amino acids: CASSRDTVNTGELFF. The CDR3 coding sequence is TGCGCCAGCAGCCGGGACACAGTGAACACCGGGGAGCTGTTTTTT.

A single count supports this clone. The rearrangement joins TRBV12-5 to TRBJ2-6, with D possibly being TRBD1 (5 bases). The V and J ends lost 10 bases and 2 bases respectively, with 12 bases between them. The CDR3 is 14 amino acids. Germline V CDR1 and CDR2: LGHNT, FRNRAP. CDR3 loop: CATPQGAGANVLTF. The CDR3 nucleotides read TGTGCTACCCCCCAGGGTGCTGGGGCCAACGTCCTGACTTTC.

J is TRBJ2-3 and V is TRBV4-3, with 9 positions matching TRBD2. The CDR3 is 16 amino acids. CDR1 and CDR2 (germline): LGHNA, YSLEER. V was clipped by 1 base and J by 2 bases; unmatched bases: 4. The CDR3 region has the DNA TGCGCCAGCAGCCAAGGCTCTAGCGGGGTCACAGATACGCAGTATTTT. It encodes CASSQGSSGVTDTQYF.

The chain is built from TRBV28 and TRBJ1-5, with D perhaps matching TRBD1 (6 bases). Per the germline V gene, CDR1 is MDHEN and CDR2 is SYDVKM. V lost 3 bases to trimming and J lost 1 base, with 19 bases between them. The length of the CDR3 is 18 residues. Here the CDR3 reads CASSFPRGRGGSNQPQHF. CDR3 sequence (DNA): TGTGCCAGCAGTTTCCCCAGGGGTAGGGGCGGGAGCAATCAGCCCCAGCATTTT. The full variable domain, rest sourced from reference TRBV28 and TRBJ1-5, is DVKVTQSSRYLVKRTGEKVFLECVQDMDHENMFWYRQDPGLGLRLIYFSYDVKMKEKGDIPEGYSVSREKKERFSLILESASTNQTSMYLCASSFPRGRGGSNQPQHFGDGTRLSIL.

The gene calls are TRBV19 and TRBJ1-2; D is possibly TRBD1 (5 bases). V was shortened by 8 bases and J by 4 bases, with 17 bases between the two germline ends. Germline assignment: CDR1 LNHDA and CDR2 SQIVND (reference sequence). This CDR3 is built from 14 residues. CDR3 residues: CASLLIWTIYGYTF. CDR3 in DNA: TGTGCCAGTCTCCTTATTTGGACAATCTATGGCTACACCTTC.

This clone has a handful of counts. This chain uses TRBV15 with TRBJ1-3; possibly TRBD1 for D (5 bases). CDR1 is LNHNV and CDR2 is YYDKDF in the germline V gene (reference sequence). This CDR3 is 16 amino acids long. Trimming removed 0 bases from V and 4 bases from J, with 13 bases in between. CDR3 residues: CATSRDLAGQGNTIYF. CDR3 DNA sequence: TGTGCCACCAGCAGAGATTTGGCAGGGCAAGGAAACACCATATATTTT. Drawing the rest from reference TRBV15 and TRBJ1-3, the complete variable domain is DAMVIQNPRYQVTQFGKPVTLSCSQTLNHNVMYWYQQKSSQAPKLLFHYYDKDFNNEADTPDNFQSRRPNTSFCFLDIRSPGLGDTAMYLCATSRDLAGQGNTIYFGEGSWLTVV.

CDR3 protein: CASSLSFLRVSDEKLFF. The CDR3 nucleotides read TGTGCCAGCAGTTTATCCTTTTTACGGGTGTCAGATGAAAAACTGTTTTTT. V is TRBV28 and J is TRBJ1-4, with no clear D. With 1 base removed from V and 6 bases from J, the gap between germline ends came to 18 bases. The CDR3 consists of 17 residues. Looked up from germline, CDR1 is MDHEN and CDR2 is SYDVKM.

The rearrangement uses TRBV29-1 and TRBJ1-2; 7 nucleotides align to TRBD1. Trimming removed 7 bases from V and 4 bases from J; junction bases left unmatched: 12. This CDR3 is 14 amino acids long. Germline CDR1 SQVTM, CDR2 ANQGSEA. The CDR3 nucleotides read TGCAGCGCCCGTTCCGACGGACAGGTCTATGGCTACACCTTC. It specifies CSARSDGQVYGYTF. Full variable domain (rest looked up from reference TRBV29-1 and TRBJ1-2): SAVISQKPSRDICQRGTSLTIQCQVDSQVTMMFWYRQQPGQSLTLIATANQGSEATYESGFVIDKFPISRPNLTFSTLTVSNMSPEDSSIYLCSARSDGQVYGYTFGSGTRLTVV.

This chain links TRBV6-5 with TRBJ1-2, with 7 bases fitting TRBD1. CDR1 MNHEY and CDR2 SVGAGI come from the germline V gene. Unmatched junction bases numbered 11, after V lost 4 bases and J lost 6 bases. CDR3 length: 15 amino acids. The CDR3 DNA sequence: TGTGCCAGCAGTTTTCCGGGACAGCCCAGGAATGGCTACACCTTC. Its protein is CASSFPGQPRNGYTF.

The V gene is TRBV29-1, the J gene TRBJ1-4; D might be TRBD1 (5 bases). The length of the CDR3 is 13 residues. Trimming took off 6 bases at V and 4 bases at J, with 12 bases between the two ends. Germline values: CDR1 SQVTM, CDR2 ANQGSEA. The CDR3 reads CSVQGRHNEKLFF. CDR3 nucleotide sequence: TGCAGCGTCCAGGGTCGACATAATGAAAAACTGTTTTTT.

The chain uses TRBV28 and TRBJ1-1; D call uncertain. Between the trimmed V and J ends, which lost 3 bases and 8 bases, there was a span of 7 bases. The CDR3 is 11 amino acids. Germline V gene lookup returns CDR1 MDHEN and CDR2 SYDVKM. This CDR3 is CASSLGSEAFF. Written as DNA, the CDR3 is TGTGCCAGCAGTTTGGGCAGCGAAGCTTTCTTT.

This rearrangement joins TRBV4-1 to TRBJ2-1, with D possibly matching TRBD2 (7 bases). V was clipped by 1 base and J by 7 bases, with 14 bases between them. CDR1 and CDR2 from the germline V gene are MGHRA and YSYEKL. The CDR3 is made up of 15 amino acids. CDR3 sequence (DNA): TGCGCCAGCAGCCAAGCGGGGGGCCGTAGGAATGAGCAGTTCTTC. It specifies CASSQAGGRRNEQFF.

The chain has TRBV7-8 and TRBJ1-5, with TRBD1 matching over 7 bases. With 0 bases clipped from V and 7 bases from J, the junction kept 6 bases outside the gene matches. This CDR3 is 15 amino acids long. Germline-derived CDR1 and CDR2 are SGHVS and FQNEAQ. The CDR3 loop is CASSLAHRGGQPQHF. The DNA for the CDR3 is TGTGCCAGCAGCTTAGCACACAGGGGAGGCCAGCCCCAGCATTTT.

This chain's CDR3 is CASSEQGWYGYTF. The CDR3 DNA reads TGCGCCAGCAGTGAACAGGGGTGGTATGGCTACACCTTC. The chain uses TRBV5-1 and TRBJ1-2; 7 bases map to TRBD1. This CDR3 contains 13 residues. J lost 5 bases, V lost 5 bases, and 6 bases had no gene match. Germline V gene lookup returns CDR1 SGHRS and CDR2 YFSETQ.

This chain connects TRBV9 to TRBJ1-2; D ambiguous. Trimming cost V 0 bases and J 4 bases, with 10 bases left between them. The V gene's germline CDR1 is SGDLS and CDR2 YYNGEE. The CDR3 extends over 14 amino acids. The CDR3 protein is CASSVALGTYGYTF. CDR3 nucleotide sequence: TGTGCCAGCAGCGTAGCTCTAGGAACCTATGGCTACACCTTC.

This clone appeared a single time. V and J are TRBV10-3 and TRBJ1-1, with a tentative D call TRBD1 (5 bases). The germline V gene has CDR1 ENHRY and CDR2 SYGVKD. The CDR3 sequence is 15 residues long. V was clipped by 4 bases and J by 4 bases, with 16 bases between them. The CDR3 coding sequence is TGTGCCATCAGTGGGGAGGGCAGGGATCTCACTGAAGCTTTCTTT. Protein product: CAISGEGRDLTEAFF.